These 4 T cell receptor beta chains came from one sample sequenced in a study of regulatory T cells in long-lasting Graves disease. Researchers made TCR beta libraries by using iRepertoire HTBI primers and running Arm-PCR on CDR3 regions. TCRdb used MiXCR to reprocess the multiplex PCR reads, holding one entry per CDR3 protein. The sample yields approximately 470,000 distinct CDR3 sequences, more than 20% seen once. Time point in this sample: persistent/refractory GD, antithyroid drugs over 5 years with positive TRAb. Extracted RNA from PBMCs served as the source of the TCR library. Material: peripheral blood mononuclear cells (PBMCs), obtained when the disease was refractory, from a patient treated with antithyroid drugs. The receptors originated from a female donor with Graves disease.

This clonotype has a count of ten or more. The chain has TRBV6-1 and TRBJ2-4, with TRBD2 as a possible D gene (5 bases). Germline assignment: CDR1 MNHNS and CDR2 SASEGT. This CDR3 is 18 amino acids long. V was shortened by 3 bases and J by 6 bases, with 24 bases between the two germline ends. This CDR3 is CASSEDGEGRAYGNIQYF. For the CDR3, the DNA is TGTGCCAGCAGTGAGGATGGAGAAGGGCGGGCATACGGAAACATTCAGTACTTC.

There are many counts of this clonotype. The chain is built from TRBV6-1 and TRBJ1-4; D ambiguous. The germline gives CDR1 MNHNS, CDR2 SASEGT. The CDR3 loop spans 13 amino acids. Trimming removed 4 bases from V and 8 bases from J, with 11 bases in between. The CDR3 loop is CASSARTGEKLFF. DNA of the CDR3: TGTGCCAGCAGTGCCCGGACCGGAGAAAAACTGTTTTTT.

This clonotype came up once. The chain uses TRBV11-2 and TRBJ1-3; 10 bases are a match to TRBD1. Germline values: CDR1 SGHAT, CDR2 FQNNGV. CDR3 size: 14 residues. J was trimmed by 4 bases and V by 6 bases; bases with no gene match: 3. In DNA form, the CDR3 reads TGTGCCAGCAGGGGACAGGGGACGGGAAACACCATATATTTT. Its translation is CASRGQGTGNTIYF.

Only a few counts were recorded for this clonotype. The CDR3 nucleotides read TGCGCCAGCAGCCAAAATCCCGATTTACAGTACTTC. It specifies CASSQNPDLQYF. The V gene is TRBV4-1, the J gene TRBJ2-4; D is ambiguous. V was shortened by 2 bases and J by 13 bases, with 12 bases between the two germline ends. Germline V lookup: CDR1 MGHRA, CDR2 YSYEKL. The CDR3 extends over 12 amino acids.